This passage covers 5 T cell receptor beta chains from one sample sequenced in a study of T cell repertoires in cytomegalovirus infection. TCRdb analysed the reads with MiXCR anew, one entry per CDR3 protein. The sample lists 200,000 to 300,000 distinct CDR3 sequences; roughly an eighth were seen once. The sequencing input was PBMCs. The receptors here all came from a human donor in good health (CMV status not recorded). Some clones in this sample may be carry-over from other donors' samples.

This clonotype occurred many times. V usage is TRBV7-9 and J usage is TRBJ2-4; the D is unclear. CDR3 length equals 13 residues. Deletions cut 5 bases from V and 8 bases from J, with 13 bases between. CDR1 is SEHNR, CDR2 FQNEAQ, per germline (reference sequence). CDR3 bases: TGTGCCAGCAGCCCTCGATCCCCGGACATTCAGTACTTC. Amino acid sequence: CASSPRSPDIQYF. The whole variable domain, remainder taken from reference TRBV7-9 and TRBJ2-4, is DTGVSQNPRHKITKRGQNVTFRCDPISEHNRLYWYRQTLGQGPEFLTYFQNEAQLEKSRLLSDRFSAERPKGSFSTLEIQRTEQGDSAMYLCASSPRSPDIQYFGAGTRLSVL.

The chain is built from TRBV28 and TRBJ1-2, with D possibly TRBD1 on 6 matching bases. Trimming took 7 bases from V and 2 from J, leaving 20 bases between them. The CDR3 sequence is 16 residues long. Germline V gene data show CDR1 as MDHEN and CDR2 as SYDVKM. CDR3 loop: CASTSFVDRLNYGYTF. The CDR3 coding sequence is TGTGCCAGCACCTCCTTTGTTGACAGGCTAAACTATGGCTACACCTTC.

This clonotype was seen at least ten times. This chain uses TRBV6-2 or TRBV6-3 with TRBJ2-1; 9 nucleotides agree with TRBD1. With 3 bases clipped from V and 5 bases from J, the junction kept 26 bases outside the gene matches. This CDR3 is 22 amino acids long. CDR1 MNHEY and CDR2 SVGEGT come from the germline V gene. The CDR3 region is CASSYTLRTGARGNPEDNEQFF. The DNA of the CDR3 is TGTGCCAGCAGTTATACCCTGAGGACAGGGGCCAGGGGTAATCCTGAGGACAATGAGCAGTTCTTC.

This chain joins TRBV18 and TRBJ1-6, with a weak D call TRBD1 (5 bases). The CDR3 covers 16 residues. Trimming cost V 5 bases and J 0 bases, with 11 bases left between them. Per the germline V gene, CDR1 is KGHSH and CDR2 is LQKENI. The CDR3 loop reads CASSRDRSSYNSPLHF. CDR3 sequence (DNA): TGTGCCAGCTCAAGGGACCGCAGCTCCTATAATTCACCCCTCCACTTT. The full variable domain, rest sourced from reference TRBV18 and TRBJ1-6, is NAGVMQNPRHLVRRRGQEARLRCSPMKGHSHVYWYRQLPEEGLKFMVYLQKENIIDESGMPKERFSAEFPKEGPSILRIQQVVRGDSAAYFCASSRDRSSYNSPLHFGNGTRLTVT.

This rearrangement joins TRBV29-1 to TRBJ1-2, with D possibly TRBD1 on 6 matching bases. The CDR3 loop spans 12 amino acids. Between the trimmed V and J ends, which lost 4 bases and 6 bases, there was a span of 12 bases. Looked up from germline, CDR1 is SQVTM and CDR2 is ANQGSEA. This CDR3 reads CSVAPGTHGYTF. The CDR3 DNA follows: TGCAGCGTTGCGCCGGGGACACATGGCTACACCTTC.